This T cell receptor (beta chain) came from a study of shared clonotypes between healthy human individuals. The genomic DNA of each subset was split evenly across several immunoSEQ plates. Produced via immunoSEQ multiplex PCR; TCRdb's table is partial and in-frame only. This table holds more than 1.2 million clones, 98% found once. The CDR3 totals 15 residues. Looked up from germline, CDR1 is SGHNT and CDR2 is YYREEE (reference sequence). Deletions cut 3 bases from V and 3 bases from J, with 10 bases between. A remark on this clone: Its antigen is as yet unknown.

General study results and limits: Even with large depth, rarefaction showed that sorted-subset sequencing was incomplete. Generation of non-shared clonotypes was less probable than generation of clonotypes shared by all four donors.

The chain combines TRBV5-4 with TRBJ2-6; D gene unclear. Specimen: naive CD4+ T cells sorted from blood. Subset specified: CD45RA+ positively selected. This receptor was obtained from a man aged 30 to 45 in good health. The CDR3 coding sequence is TGTGCCAGCAGCTCGGACCTTCGTGGGGCCAACGTCCTGACTTTC. The encoded protein is CASSSDLRGANVLTF.